This TCR beta chain was observed in a study of blood T cells in healthy people across ages (dated by TCRdb to 2015 to 2017). Regarding the study in general: Template switching captured roughly one uniquely barcoded TCR beta cDNA molecule per two T cells in model experiments. To avoid experimental bias, donors of different ages were spread randomly across the sequencing lanes. Donors were grouped into four age groups: young (average approximately 15 years), middle-aged (roughly 40), aged (over 55) and long-lived (around 80). Using deep sequencing normalized with unique cDNA molecular identifiers, the study measured how TCR beta repertoire diversity changes with age. For two donors (one aged 18 to 30 and one aged 80 or older), the study analyzed two additional independent replicas of 1 million unique cDNA reads from the same blood draw.

Systemically healthy Caucasian individuals from Russia, 35 to 40 in total and aged roughly 6 to 95 years, were included as donors. Each donor gave approximately 9.3 milliliters of peripheral blood, collected into EDTA-treated Vacutainer tubes. Ficoll-Paque density-gradient centrifugation was used to isolate PBMCs, with at least 7 million per sample. Total RNA was extracted from PBMCs with Trizol reagent, with at least 5.5 micrograms obtained per sample. Naive CD45RAhigh/CD27high T cell percentages were measured by flow cytometry on a PBMC aliquot from every donor. Receptors were amplified or captured by 5' RACE. The sequencer listed for this sample is Illumina HiSeq 2500. A second PCR of about 6 to 11 cycles was performed with a sample-barcoded 5' primer and a J-beta primer mix. Each TCR beta cDNA molecule received a unique molecular identifier from a template-switch 5' adaptor carrying 12 random nucleotides. Each sample yielded at least 2.5 million CDR3-containing paired-end reads. First-strand cDNA was synthesized from all RNA with the Mint cDNA synthesis kit, primed by a TRBC-specific oligonucleotide. All cDNA was treated with uracil-DNA glycosylase and then went through a first 18-cycle PCR with the universal primers M1SS and BC2_uni_R. As for the original processing: For normalization, 1 million high-quality reads were randomly selected from each sample, with every read carrying a distinct molecular identifier. Instead of being binned into consensus sequences, reads with shared molecular identifiers were discarded. MiTCR, with a Q25 quality threshold and the strictest error-elimination algorithm, was used for CDR3 identification, clonotype clustering and error correction. A nonparametric unseen species model using Euler transformation provided a lower-bound estimate of total TCR beta diversity. In-frame beta chains were kept once TCRdb had trimmed the public reads at Q25 with fastp and called clones with MiXCR. Rows are combined by CDR3 protein, so each entry shows the most common genes and DNA. The V and J calls, along with clone size, are taken from TCRdb and not from the paper's own processing. This sample has under 800,000 distinct CDR3 sequences in its table, and 21% of those were observed once. More than 3% of the sample is in the top ten clones.

The study at large found these results: Compared with the aged group, the long-lived group had more naive CD4+ T cells, fewer expanded clones and increased TCR diversity, a pattern suggesting age selection. As age increased, observed TCR beta diversity per million T cells dropped in a roughly linear way, and a significant reduction was already evident by age approximately 40. Donor CMV infection status was unknown, potentially confounding age-related changes in expanded clonotypes. Estimates of total diversity based on one million sequenced T cells were considered lower bounds and underestimates. A strong correlation was found between observed TCR beta diversity and the percentage of naive T cells measured by flow cytometry. Conclusive comparison of naive and antigen-experienced compartments was prevented by the profiling of bulk unsorted PBMCs.

This clonotype was found a few times. The clone's antigen remains unknown. Base qualities are not at hand, and no much larger clone is one base apart. The junction carries 10 bases between V and J, which are trimmed by 8 bases and 0 bases respectively. Spanning cysteine to phenylalanine, the CDR3 consists of 13 amino acids. Of all the DNA, just the CDR3 is kept, 39 bases in frame from base 1. Specimen: blood. The receptor comes from an older man in good health. This sequence uses TRBV12-3 or TRBV12-4 and TRBJ2-5; the D segment cannot be called with confidence. This receptor has the CDR3 CASAHPYQETQYF. The DNA is as follows: TGTGCCAGCGCCCACCCCTACCAAGAGACCCAGTACTTC.